This T cell receptor (beta chain) originates from a study of blood T cells in healthy people across ages. The germline V gene has CDR1 ENHRY and CDR2 SYGVKD. J was trimmed by 8 bases and V by 10 bases; bases with no gene match: 14. The CDR3 is 15 residues long. Alongside a J-beta primer mix, a sample-barcoded 5' primer served in a second PCR lasting about 7 to 12 cycles. Each CDR3 protein gets one entry after TCRdb re-called the 5' RACE reads with MiXCR. This table holds 650,000 to 700,000 distinct CDR3 sequences, roughly half found once. This clonotype was counted between two and nine times. Sequencing input: blood. The chain combines TRBV10-3 with TRBJ1-4, with TRBD1 matching over 9 bases. The TCR originated in a woman older than 75 in good health. The CDR3 coding sequence is TGTGCCAACGGCCGGAGGGGACAGGGAGAGGAAAAACTGTTTTTT. Protein sequence: CANGRRGQGEEKLFF.